A single sample gave rise to the 21 T cell receptor beta chains below, sequenced in a study of CD8 T cell repertoires and HIV-1 epitope variants. TCRdb keeps only in-frame clones here, not all; method: immunoSEQ multiplex PCR. The sample lists roughly 5,000 clones; under 70% were seen once. These receptors have no known antigen. Sequenced input: cultured CD8+ T cells derived from PBMCs. Source of these receptors: a male donor with HIV.

CDR3 nucleotide sequence: TGTGCCAGCAGTTTAGGTACAGGGCCCTACGAGCAGTACTTC. Protein product: CASSLGTGPYEQYF. The genes are TRBV27 and TRBJ2-7; TRBD1 might be the D (6 bases). Germline-derived CDR1 and CDR2 are MNHEY and SMNVEV (reference sequence). Deletions cut 2 bases from V and 2 bases from J, with 10 bases between. The CDR3 covers 14 residues.

The sample holds a few counts of this clone. The V and J genes are TRBV2 and TRBJ2-7; tentatively, D is TRBD1 (6 bases). The V end lost 3 bases, the J end lost 5 bases, and 14 bases lay between the germline ends. Germline V gene lookup returns CDR1 SNHLY and CDR2 FYNNEI. The CDR3 runs 14 residues. This CDR3 is CASSDYGQRDEQYF. The CDR3 coding sequence is TGTGCCAGCAGTGACTACGGACAGCGCGACGAGCAGTACTTC.

CDR3 coding DNA: TGCGCCAGCAGCCAAGAGCCCCGATACGAGCAGTACTTC. It codes for CASSQEPRYEQYF. The chain employs TRBV4-3 and TRBJ2-7; D unresolved. Trimming cost V 0 bases and J 4 bases, with 7 bases left between them. The CDR3 has 13 residues. Germline CDR1 is LGHNA and CDR2 is YSLEER.

The chain combines TRBV5-8 with TRBJ1-5; D not resolved. V gave up 4 bases and J gave up 0 bases, with 11 bases separating them. Looked up from germline, CDR1 is SGHTS and CDR2 is YDEGEE. This CDR3 is 15 amino acids long. The CDR3 nucleotides are TGTGCCAGCAGCCCCCAGTACTATAGCAATCAGCCCCAGCATTTT. Protein product: CASSPQYYSNQPQHF.

The CDR3 loop reads CASSAGDTGELFF. The CDR3 DNA sequence: TGTGCCAGCAGTGCAGGGGACACCGGGGAGCTGTTTTTT. This chain joins TRBV6-4 and TRBJ2-2; TRBD1 might be the D (6 bases). Looked up from germline, CDR1 is MRHNA and CDR2 is SNTAGT. Trimming pared 4 bases from V and 3 bases from J, leaving 6 bases between. The length of the CDR3 is 13 residues.

This clone came up once. This chain uses TRBV9 with TRBJ1-3; TRBD1 is a possible D gene (6 bases). The CDR3 is made up of 14 amino acids. Germline V gene data show CDR1 as SGDLS and CDR2 as YYNGEE. V was shortened by 4 bases and J by 3 bases, with 11 bases between the two germline ends. CDR3 sequence: CASSSGVRGNTIYF. The CDR3 DNA reads as TGTGCCAGCAGCTCAGGGGTGCGTGGAAACACCATATATTTT. Drawing the rest from reference TRBV9 and TRBJ1-3, the complete variable domain is DSGVTQTPKHLITATGQRVTLRCSPRSGDLSVYWYQQSLDQGLQFLIQYYNGEERAKGNILERFSAQQFPDLHSELNLSSLELGDSALYFCASSSGVRGNTIYFGEGSWLTVV.

Written as DNA, the CDR3 is TGTGCCAGCAGCGTGGGGGGTTTCGATTCACCCCTCCACTTT. Residues: CASSVGGFDSPLHF. V usage is TRBV9 and J usage is TRBJ1-6, with D possibly being TRBD1 (5 bases). The CDR3 consists of 14 residues. Trimming took 2 bases from V and 8 from J, leaving 11 bases between them. The germline V gene encodes CDR1 SGDLS and CDR2 YYNGEE.

This sequence joins TRBV12-2 and TRBJ2-7; TRBD2, the D gene given by the table, was not confirmed from the DNA. TRBV12-2 is classified as a pseudogene. The CDR3 covers 15 residues. For the CDR3, the DNA is TGTGCAAGTCGCTTTAGGGTAGCGGGGATTTACGAGCAGTACTTC. It specifies CASRFRVAGIYEQYF.

This clone is medium-sized by share. This chain joins TRBV19 and TRBJ2-6; 11 nucleotides align to TRBD1. V was clipped by 8 bases and J by 0 bases; unmatched bases: 0. Germline V lookup: CDR1 LNHDA, CDR2 SQIVND (reference sequence). This CDR3 comprises 15 residues. CDR3 nucleotides: TGTGCCAGTGGGACAGGGGGCTCTGGGGCCAACGTCCTGACTTTC. This gives the protein CASGTGGSGANVLTF. Using reference TRBV19 and TRBJ2-6 for the parts outside the CDR3, the full variable domain is DGGITQSPKYLFRKEGQNVTLSCEQNLNHDAMYWYRQDPGQGLRLIYYSQIVNDFQKGDIAEGYSVSREKKESFPLTVTSAQKNPTAFYLCASGTGGSGANVLTFGAGSRLTVL.

This clone appeared a few times. V is TRBV7-2 and J is TRBJ2-7; D may be TRBD2 (6 bases). The germline V gene encodes CDR1 SGHTA and CDR2 FQGNSA. V was cut by 2 bases and J by 6 bases, with 8 bases left in between. The CDR3 spans 12 residues. CDR3 amino acids: CASSLRAGEQYF. The DNA of the CDR3 is TGTGCCAGCAGCTTACGAGCGGGCGAGCAGTACTTC. The full variable domain, in which reference TRBV7-2 and TRBJ2-7 provide the parts outside the CDR3, is GAGVSQSPSNKVTEKGKDVELRCDPISGHTALYWYRQSLGQGLEFLIYFQGNSAPDKSGLPSDRFSAERTGGSVSTLTIQRTQQEDSAVYLCASSLRAGEQYFGPGTRLTVT.

The chain has TRBV5-6 and TRBJ2-1; D not resolved. Germline V lookup: CDR1 SGHDT, CDR2 YYEEEE. V was shortened by 3 bases and J by 11 bases, with 12 bases between the two germline ends. The CDR3 is 12 residues long. The CDR3 spells CASSSIQNQQFF. DNA for the CDR3: TGTGCCAGCAGCTCTATCCAAAATCAGCAGTTCTTC.

CDR3 DNA: TGTGCCAGCAGCGACTCTGTGGGCACTGAAGCTTTCTTT. It yields the protein CASSDSVGTEAFF. This chain links TRBV7-2 with TRBJ1-1; D is unclear. V dropped 5 bases and J dropped 4 bases, with 11 bases sitting between them. Per the germline V gene, CDR1 is SGHTA and CDR2 is FQGNSA. The CDR3 runs 13 residues.

The rearrangement joins TRBV7-9 to TRBJ2-2; TRBD1 matches at 7 bases. The CDR3 has 19 residues. The V gene's germline CDR1 is SEHNR and CDR2 FQNEAQ (reference sequence). Unmatched junction bases numbered 19, after V lost 3 bases and J lost 6 bases. CDR3 in amino acids: CASSFSPGQPKGTPGELFF. For the CDR3, the DNA is TGTGCCAGCAGCTTTAGCCCGGGACAGCCTAAAGGAACCCCCGGGGAGCTGTTTTTT.

The genes are TRBV7-2 and TRBJ1-3; D is unresolved. Per the germline V gene, CDR1 is SGHTA and CDR2 is FQGNSA. V lost 1 base, J lost 0 bases, and 4 bases lay in between. The CDR3 is made up of 14 amino acids. The CDR3 here is CASSLVSSGNTIYF. CDR3 coding DNA: TGTGCCAGCAGCTTAGTCTCCTCTGGAAACACCATATATTTT.

This clone turned up a few times. The chain couples TRBV7-8 to TRBJ1-1; D unclear. The germline gives CDR1 SGHVS, CDR2 FQNEAQ. The V gene lost 1 base and the J gene lost 0 bases, with 3 bases spanning the gap. CDR3 length: 13 amino acids. The CDR3 spells CASSLDLNTEAFF. The CDR3 DNA sequence: TGTGCCAGCAGCTTAGACCTGAACACTGAAGCTTTCTTT.

This clone came up once. This chain uses TRBV27 with TRBJ1-5; TRBD1 aligns across 7 bases. With V trimmed by 5 bases and J by 9 bases, 10 bases remained unmatched. CDR1 is MNHEY and CDR2 is SMNVEV in the germline V gene (reference sequence). CDR3 length equals 14 residues. As DNA, the CDR3 is TGTGCCAGCAGTGTCGACAGGGCTGATCGGCCCCAGCATTTT. This codes for CASSVDRADRPQHF.

This clone was counted a few times. For the CDR3, the DNA is TGTGCCAGCAGTTTATCCTTGGTGACTGAAGCTTTCTTT. Amino acid sequence: CASSLSLVTEAFF. This chain connects TRBV27 to TRBJ1-1; D gene unclear. V lost 0 bases and J lost 5, with 7 bases in between. The germline V gene encodes CDR1 MNHEY and CDR2 SMNVEV (reference sequence). CDR3 length: 13 amino acids.

In this sample, this clone turned up a few times. This chain connects TRBV10-2 to TRBJ2-1, with D tentatively TRBD1 (6 bases). CDR3 size: 11 residues. The V end was cut by 5 bases, the J end by 7 bases, with 6 bases between. CDR1 is WSHSY, CDR2 SAAADI, per germline. The CDR3 DNA follows: TGCGCCAGCAGTACAGGGAATGAGCAGTTCTTC. It is translated as CASSTGNEQFF.

The rearrangement links TRBV7-6 to TRBJ2-7; D tentatively fits TRBD1 or TRBD2 (5 bases each). The CDR3 totals 15 residues. Trimming cost V 1 base and J 7 bases, with 17 bases left between them. In germline, CDR1 is SGHVS, CDR2 FNYEAQ. In DNA, the CDR3 is TGTGCCAGCAGCTTAGTAGGGACCTACTCGGGGGAGCAGTACTTC. Its translation: CASSLVGTYSGEQYF.

The CDR3, as DNA: TGTGCCAGCAGCTTGGGTCGGGCAGATACGCAGTATTTT. Residues: CASSLGRADTQYF. The rearrangement links TRBV5-5 to TRBJ2-3; no firm D call. Germline V gives CDR1 SGHKS, CDR2 YYEKEE (reference sequence). Between the trimmed V and J ends, which lost 0 bases and 4 bases, there was a span of 6 bases. CDR3 length: 13 amino acids.

This chain links TRBV6-1 with TRBJ1-5; perhaps TRBD1 as D (5 bases). The CDR3 loop spans 17 amino acids. Trimming pared 4 bases from V and 2 bases from J, leaving 18 bases between. CDR1 MNHNS and CDR2 SASEGT come from the germline V gene. DNA of the CDR3: TGTGCCAGCAGTGTGGTTGAGGGGTCAGCCGGCAATCAGCCCCAGCATTTT. Its translation: CASSVVEGSAGNQPQHF.